Listed below are T cell receptor beta chains from one sample, sequenced in a study of shared clonotypes between healthy human individuals. Using immunoSEQ multiplex PCR, the repertoire was profiled, and TCRdb retains in-frame clones only, with some absent. In the table there are fewer than 1.4 million clones, approximately 78% of which are singletons. Material: memory CD4+ T cells from PBMCs. The receptors were gathered from a young man in good health. Some clones in this sample may be carry-over from other donors' samples. Each CDR3 is given with its conserved first and last residue. Each record gives: V gene, D gene, clone size, J gene, CDR3 protein, CDR3 DNA. The D gene is left open where the match is weak. Clone sizes are given selectively: once, few, many, or a class where the clone is expanded.

TRBV18,TRBD2,-,TRBJ2-3,CASSPLAASTDTQYF,TGTGCCAGCTCTCCACTAGCGGCGAGCACAGATACGCAGTATTTT
TRBV6-5,-,-,TRBJ2-7,CASSRQVPGYEQYF,TGTGCCAGCAGTCGACAGGTTCCGGGGTACGAGCAGTACTTC
TRBV2,-,-,TRBJ2-1,CASSDRIGYNEQFF,TGTGCCAGCAGTGACAGGATAGGGTACAATGAGCAGTTCTTC
TRBV27,TRBD1,many,TRBJ1-2,CASSPGQGVFGYTF,TGTGCCAGCAGTCCCGGACAGGGGGTCTTTGGCTACACCTTC
TRBV7-3,TRBD1,-,TRBJ2-7,CASSANRGSYEQYF,TGTGCCAGCAGCGCTAACAGGGGTTCCTACGAGCAGTACTTC
TRBV19,-,-,TRBJ1-1,CASSRSTGLWTEAFF,TGTGCCAGTAGCCGATCCACAGGGTTGTGGACTGAAGCTTTCTTT
TRBV29-1,TRBD1,many,TRBJ2-7,CSVHRQGRFSYEQYF,TGCAGCGTTCACCGACAGGGCCGATTCTCCTACGAGCAGTACTTC
TRBV7-9,-,-,TRBJ2-2,CASSSLVEGWNTGELFF,TGTGCCAGCAGCTCATTGGTAGAGGGGTGGAACACCGGGGAGCTGTTTTTT
TRBV2,-,-,TRBJ2-1,CASSPRSSYNEQFF,TGTGCCAGCAGTCCTAGGAGCTCCTACAATGAGCAGTTCTTC
TRBV12-5,-,-,TRBJ1-2,CASGNPGSKGYTF,TGTGCTAGTGGTAACCCGGGATCCAAAGGCTACACCTTC
TRBV18,-,-,TRBJ2-3,CASSPLSAADTQYF,TGTGCCAGCTCACCACTCTCGGCGGCAGATACGCAGTATTTT
TRBV7-9,-,many,TRBJ1-4,CASSLGVQGGEKLFF,TGTGCCAGCAGCTTGGGAGTCCAAGGAGGCGAAAAACTGTTTTTT
TRBV6-1,-,-,TRBJ2-5,CASSYSEGGETQYF,TGTGCCAGCAGTTATAGCGAGGGGGGGGAGACCCAGTACTTC
TRBV5-6,-,-,TRBJ1-2,CASSGGQRFANYGYTF,TGTGCCAGCAGCGGAGGACAGCGCTTTGCTAACTATGGCTACACCTTC
TRBV5-4,TRBD1,-,TRBJ2-5,CASSRTGGRKETQYF,TGTGCCAGCAGCCGGACAGGTGGGCGAAAGGAGACCCAGTACTTC
TRBV18,TRBD1,-,TRBJ2-7,CASSREADRASEQYF,TGTGCCAGCTCAAGAGAGGCGGACAGGGCCTCCGAGCAGTACTTC
TRBV7-2,-,-,TRBJ1-3,CASSLGTVFSGNTIYF,TGTGCCAGCAGCTTAGGGACAGTTTTCTCTGGAAACACCATATATTTT
TRBV2,-,-,TRBJ2-7,CASDRDNSYEQYF,TGTGCCAGCGACCGGGACAACTCCTACGAGCAGTACTTC
TRBV18,-,-,TRBJ2-3,CASSPPLSTDTQYF,TGTGCCAGCTCACCACCGCTTAGCACAGATACGCAGTATTTT
TRBV28,-,once,TRBJ1-2,CASLIIGGQGYGYTF,TGTGCCAGCCTAATAATAGGGGGGCAGGGCTATGGCTACACCTTC
TRBV7-2,-,-,TRBJ2-7,CASTSRDGYEQYF,TGTGCCAGCACTTCCCGAGACGGCTACGAGCAGTACTTC
TRBV30,-,few,TRBJ1-5,CAWSVTDRHNQPQHF,TGTGCCTGGAGTGTGACGGACAGACACAATCAGCCCCAGCATTTT
TRBV6-6,-,-,TRBJ2-1,CASSYHGPSSYNEQFF,TGTGCCAGCAGTTACCACGGACCGAGCTCCTACAATGAGCAGTTCTTC
TRBV6-5,-,-,TRBJ2-1,CASSYRAGEQFF,TGTGCCAGCAGTTACCGGGCGGGTGAGCAGTTCTTC
TRBV19,-,few,TRBJ2-2,CASSFSRGINTGELFF,TGTGCCAGTAGTTTCTCCCGCGGGATAAACACCGGGGAGCTGTTTTTT
TRBV28,-,-,TRBJ2-7,CASSSPGDTYEQYF,TGTGCCAGCAGTTCGCCGGGAGATACCTACGAGCAGTACTTC
TRBV7-2,-,few,TRBJ2-1,CASGLQFREQFF,TGTGCCAGCGGCTTACAGTTCCGTGAGCAGTTCTTC
TRBV7-2,-,-,TRBJ2-2,CASSSVAGRTAGELFF,TGTGCCAGCAGCTCAGTGGCTGGCCGGACGGCCGGGGAGCTGTTTTTT